The rows below give T cell receptor beta chains drawn from one sample of a study of control samples from healthy donors and cancer patients. Measured with immunoSEQ multiplex PCR; TCRdb has only the in-frame clones, and not every one. The data hold 45,000 to 60,000 clones, with about nine tenths observed a single time. Sample: PBMCs. These receptors came from a man in his sixties with head and neck cancer. Each CDR3 is given with its conserved first and last residue. Fields, in order: V gene, CDR3 length, clone size, J gene, D gene, CDR3 DNA, CDR3 protein. A D gene is named only where the DNA matches it firmly. Part of the rows lack a size; the others show once, few, many or a class for expanded clones.

V: TRBV3-1/TRBV3-2
length: 17
size: NA
J: TRBJ2-5
D: NA
DNA: TGTGCCAGCAGCCAAGATTGGGTGGATCTCAACTTGGAGACCCAGTACTTC
CDR3: CASSQDWVDLNLETQYF

V: TRBV19
length: 17
size: NA
J: TRBJ2-1
D: NA
DNA: TGTGCCAGTAGTTTGGACTCGGGCTCAATCAATTACAATGAGCAGTTCTTC
CDR3: CASSLDSGSINYNEQFF

V: TRBV6-5
length: 12
size: NA
J: TRBJ1-2
D: NA
DNA: TGTGCCAGCACCAGAAGTAACTATGGCTACACCTTC
CDR3: CASTRSNYGYTF

V: TRBV28
length: 16
size: NA
J: TRBJ2-1
D: TRBD2
DNA: TGTGCCAGCAGTGGAGCTAGCGGGAGAGAAGGCGGTGAGCAGTTCTTC
CDR3: CASSGASGREGGEQFF

V: TRBV7-2
length: 14
size: NA
J: TRBJ1-4
D: TRBD1
DNA: TGTGCCAGCAGTCAACAGGGGGCGCTTGAAAAACTGTTTTTT
CDR3: CASSQQGALEKLFF

V: TRBV28
length: 14
size: NA
J: TRBJ2-7
D: TRBD2
DNA: TGTGCCAGCAGTCCTACAGCGGGATGGGACGAGCAGTACTTC
CDR3: CASSPTAGWDEQYF

V: TRBV18
length: 13
size: NA
J: TRBJ2-1
D: NA
DNA: TGTGCCACCCAGGCGTGGGGGGACAATGAGCAGTTCTTC
CDR3: CATQAWGDNEQFF

V: TRBV6-2/TRBV6-3
length: 16
size: NA
J: TRBJ2-7
D: TRBD2
DNA: TGTGCCAGCAGTCGGACTAGCGGGAGAGGGAGCTACGAGCAGTACTTC
CDR3: CASSRTSGRGSYEQYF

V: TRBV5-1
length: 13
size: NA
J: TRBJ1-4
D: NA
DNA: TGCGCCAGCAGCCTCGGGGCGGGAGAAAAACTGTTTTTT
CDR3: CASSLGAGEKLFF

V: TRBV5-1
length: 14
size: NA
J: TRBJ2-2
D: NA
DNA: TGCGCCAGCAGCTTGACGGTGAACACCGGGGAGCTGTTTTTT
CDR3: CASSLTVNTGELFF

V: TRBV6-2/TRBV6-3
length: 12
size: NA
J: TRBJ1-2
D: NA
DNA: TGTGCCAGCAGTTACTCCTATTATGGCTACACCTTC
CDR3: CASSYSYYGYTF

V: TRBV7-2
length: 15
size: NA
J: TRBJ2-7
D: TRBD2
DNA: TGTGCCAGCAGCTTAGGGGCGGGGGGCGCCTACGAGCAGTACTTC
CDR3: CASSLGAGGAYEQYF

V: TRBV14
length: 14
size: NA
J: TRBJ1-3
D: NA
DNA: TGTGCCAGCAGCCCGGGACACTCTGGAAACACCATATATTTT
CDR3: CASSPGHSGNTIYF

V: TRBV10-3
length: 14
size: NA
J: TRBJ2-7
D: NA
DNA: TGTGCCACCGGGGGTGGCGGGACCTCCTACGAGCAGTACTTC
CDR3: CATGGGGTSYEQYF

V: TRBV7-2
length: 13
size: once
J: TRBJ1-4
D: NA
DNA: TGTGCCAGCAGCTTAGACGCGGGCGAAAAACTGTTTTTT
CDR3: CASSLDAGEKLFF

V: TRBV7-9
length: 13
size: NA
J: TRBJ2-5
D: TRBD2
DNA: TGTGCCTTACGGGGGGGCTCCGCCGACGACCAGTACTTC
CDR3: CALRGGSADDQYF

V: TRBV2
length: 17
size: NA
J: TRBJ1-1
D: NA
DNA: TGTGCCAGCAGTGCCAACCAGAGACAGGTCTTGAACACTGAAGCTTTCTTT
CDR3: CASSANQRQVLNTEAFF

V: TRBV18
length: 16
size: NA
J: TRBJ2-3
D: TRBD2
DNA: TGTGCCAGCTCACCAGGACTAGCTCCCTTTACAGATACGCAGTATTTT
CDR3: CASSPGLAPFTDTQYF

V: TRBV2
length: 16
size: NA
J: TRBJ2-1
D: TRBD1
DNA: TGTGCCAGCAGAACAAATACCGGGACAGGGATTGGTGAGCAGTTCTTC
CDR3: CASRTNTGTGIGEQFF

V: TRBV30
length: 15
size: NA
J: TRBJ1-5
D: NA
DNA: TGTGCCTGGAGTGTATCTACAGGGTTCGGTCAGCCCCAGCATTTT
CDR3: CAWSVSTGFGQPQHF

V: TRBV30
length: 13
size: NA
J: TRBJ1-3
D: TRBD1
DNA: TGTGCTTCGACAGGGCGTTCTGGAAACACCATATATTTT
CDR3: CASTGRSGNTIYF

V: TRBV5-1
length: 16
size: NA
J: TRBJ1-6
D: NA
DNA: TGCGCCAGCAGCTTGGCTAACAGGGCTCAAAATTCACCCCTCCACTTT
CDR3: CASSLANRAQNSPLHF

V: TRBV28
length: 16
size: NA
J: TRBJ2-1
D: NA
DNA: TGTGCCAGCAGTTCCTCCGGAGGGGTGGTCTCCAATGAGCAGTTCTTC
CDR3: CASSSSGGVVSNEQFF

V: TRBV2
length: 14
size: NA
J: TRBJ2-7
D: NA
DNA: TGTGCCGGCAGTCGGCGTCCTAGCTCCTACGAGCAGTACTTC
CDR3: CAGSRRPSSYEQYF

V: TRBV9
length: 14
size: NA
J: TRBJ2-7
D: NA
DNA: TGTGCCAGCAGCGTAAGTCCGGTTCTCAGCGAGCAGTACTTC
CDR3: CASSVSPVLSEQYF

V: TRBV4-3
length: 13
size: NA
J: TRBJ1-1
D: NA
DNA: TGCGCCAGCAGCCAGGAAACGAACACTGAAGCTTTCTTT
CDR3: CASSQETNTEAFF

V: TRBV15
length: 14
size: NA
J: TRBJ1-4
D: NA
DNA: TGTGCCACCAGTACAGGGCCACTTAATGAAAAACTGTTTTTT
CDR3: CATSTGPLNEKLFF

V: TRBV7-2
length: 15
size: NA
J: TRBJ2-1
D: TRBD2
DNA: TGTGCCAGCAGCTTATCCGGGGGGAGTTACAATGAGCAGTTCTTC
CDR3: CASSLSGGSYNEQFF

V: TRBV25-1
length: 15
size: once
J: TRBJ2-5
D: TRBD1
DNA: TGTGCCAGCAGTGTCGACAGGGAATACCAAGAGACCCAGTACTTC
CDR3: CASSVDREYQETQYF

V: TRBV6-5
length: 13
size: NA
J: TRBJ1-1
D: NA
DNA: TGTGCCAGCAGTCGACAAATGAACACTGAAGCTTTCTTT
CDR3: CASSRQMNTEAFF

V: TRBV1
length: 17
size: NA
J: TRBJ2-1
D: NA
DNA: TGCACCAGCAGCGAGACTGGGGGGCGATTCCCCTACAATGAGCAGTTCTTC
CDR3: CTSSETGGRFPYNEQFF

V: TRBV9
length: 16
size: NA
J: TRBJ2-3
D: TRBD2
DNA: TGTGCCAGCAGCGTATTAGGGACTAGTAGCACAGATACGCAGTATTTT
CDR3: CASSVLGTSSTDTQYF

V: TRBV19
length: 15
size: NA
J: TRBJ2-7
D: TRBD2
DNA: TGTGCCAGTAGTACCGGGACCGGGACTAGCGGCGAGCAGTACTTC
CDR3: CASSTGTGTSGEQYF

V: TRBV6-5
length: 15
size: NA
J: TRBJ1-2
D: NA
DNA: TGTGCCAGCAGTTACTCCCCCACCGGGACCTATGGCTACACCTTC
CDR3: CASSYSPTGTYGYTF

V: TRBV10-3
length: 14
size: NA
J: TRBJ2-3
D: NA
DNA: TGTGCCATCAGGGGGGAGTGGGGCACAGATACGCAGTATTTT
CDR3: CAIRGEWGTDTQYF

V: TRBV18
length: 15
size: NA
J: TRBJ2-7
D: TRBD2
DNA: TGTGCCAGCTCGCAGTCGGGCGGGAGGGTCCACGAGCAGTACTTC
CDR3: CASSQSGGRVHEQYF

V: TRBV5-5
length: 14
size: NA
J: TRBJ1-1
D: NA
DNA: TGTGCCAGCAGCTTGGCCCTAGCGAACACTGAAGCTTTCTTT
CDR3: CASSLALANTEAFF

V: TRBV10-1
length: 14
size: NA
J: TRBJ1-1
D: NA
DNA: TGCGCCAGCAGTCGGGACCACGGCGGCACTGAAGCTTTCTTT
CDR3: CASSRDHGGTEAFF

V: TRBV3-1/TRBV3-2
length: 15
size: NA
J: TRBJ2-2
D: NA
DNA: TGTGCCAGCAGTCCTAACCCGGGGGCCACCGGGGAGCTGTTTTTT
CDR3: CASSPNPGATGELFF

V: TRBV7-2
length: 15
size: once
J: TRBJ2-2
D: NA
DNA: TGTGCCAGCAGCTTAAACCGGGGGAACACCGGGGAGCTGTTTTTT
CDR3: CASSLNRGNTGELFF

V: TRBV6-2/TRBV6-3
length: 16
size: NA
J: TRBJ2-5
D: TRBD1
DNA: TGTGCCAGCAGTTATCTCATCGGACAGGGGGAAGAGACCCAGTACTTC
CDR3: CASSYLIGQGEETQYF

V: TRBV2
length: 13
size: NA
J: TRBJ1-2
D: NA
DNA: TGTGCCAGCAGTGAAAACCTTAACGGCCGGTACACCTTC
CDR3: CASSENLNGRYTF

V: TRBV11-2
length: 15
size: NA
J: TRBJ2-7
D: TRBD1
DNA: TGTGCCAGCAGCAGTAACAGGGGGCAGGTCTACGAGCAGTACTTC
CDR3: CASSSNRGQVYEQYF

V: TRBV27
length: 16
size: NA
J: TRBJ1-5
D: NA
DNA: TGTGCCAGCAGTTTATTCGGAGGGGGTATCAATCAGCCCCAGCATTTT
CDR3: CASSLFGGGINQPQHF

V: TRBV28
length: 14
size: NA
J: TRBJ1-1
D: NA
DNA: TGTGCCAGCAGTTTATTGGTAGGGCAGGCTGAAGCTTTCTTT
CDR3: CASSLLVGQAEAFF

V: TRBV27
length: 14
size: NA
J: TRBJ2-5
D: NA
DNA: TGTGCCAGCAGTTTATTGCAGGGCGGGCAGACCCAGTACTTC
CDR3: CASSLLQGGQTQYF

V: TRBV11-1
length: 16
size: NA
J: TRBJ2-3
D: NA
DNA: TGTGCCAGCAGCGCACGCACGGGGAGGACACGAGATACGCAGTATTTT
CDR3: CASSARTGRTRDTQYF

V: TRBV18
length: 15
size: NA
J: TRBJ1-2
D: NA
DNA: TGTGCCAGCTCACGGGGGGCTGAAGCTAACTATGGCTACACCTTC
CDR3: CASSRGAEANYGYTF

V: TRBV7-6
length: 16
size: NA
J: TRBJ2-1
D: NA
DNA: TGTGCCAGCAGCTTAGAGGGCGGACTTTTGTACAATGAGCAGTTCTTC
CDR3: CASSLEGGLLYNEQFF

V: TRBV7-6
length: 15
size: NA
J: TRBJ1-1
D: TRBD1
DNA: TGTGCCAGCAGCGCTCCGGGACAGAACGATTACAAAGCTTTCTTT
CDR3: CASSAPGQNDYKAFF

V: TRBV5-1
length: 15
size: NA
J: TRBJ2-1
D: TRBD2
DNA: TGCGCCAGCAGCTTAGCGGGGGCCTCCTACAATGAGCAGTTCTTC
CDR3: CASSLAGASYNEQFF

V: TRBV28
length: 12
size: once
J: TRBJ2-1
D: TRBD1
DNA: TGTGCCAGCAGGTCAGGGGGCAATGAGCAGTTCTTC
CDR3: CASRSGGNEQFF

V: TRBV9
length: 14
size: NA
J: TRBJ2-2
D: NA
DNA: TGTGCCAGCAGCACCCGGGACCTCACCGGGGAGCTGTTTTTT
CDR3: CASSTRDLTGELFF

V: TRBV11-1
length: 16
size: NA
J: TRBJ2-3
D: NA
DNA: TGTGCCAGCAGCGGGTCCGACAGAAAAAGCACAGATACGCAGTATTTT
CDR3: CASSGSDRKSTDTQYF

V: TRBV7-9
length: 15
size: NA
J: TRBJ1-6
D: NA
DNA: TGTGCCAGCAGCTTCGACAGCCAAGGGAATTCACCCCTCCACTTT
CDR3: CASSFDSQGNSPLHF

V: TRBV6-5
length: 14
size: NA
J: TRBJ1-5
D: NA
DNA: TGTGCCAGCAGTTTGGGGGGGACCTCACGGCCCCAGCATTTT
CDR3: CASSLGGTSRPQHF

V: TRBV12-3/TRBV12-4
length: 13
size: NA
J: TRBJ1-1
D: NA
DNA: TGTGCCAGCAGTTCAAACGGGGGGACTGAAGCTTTCTTT
CDR3: CASSSNGGTEAFF

V: TRBV10-3
length: 14
size: NA
J: TRBJ1-3
D: NA
DNA: TGTGCCAGTCGGGACACGAGCTCTGGAAACACCATATATTTT
CDR3: CASRDTSSGNTIYF

V: TRBV29-1
length: 15
size: NA
J: TRBJ2-7
D: TRBD1
DNA: TGCAGCGTTGAATCCGGACAGGGCCTCCCCTACGAGCAGTACTTC
CDR3: CSVESGQGLPYEQYF

V: TRBV10-2
length: 12
size: NA
J: TRBJ2-5
D: NA
DNA: TGCGCCAGCCAGGGGATAAGGGAGACCCAGTACTTC
CDR3: CASQGIRETQYF